The 26 T cell receptor beta chains below were found in one sample sequenced in a study of blood T cell repertoires in COVID-19. The assay was immunoSEQ multiplex PCR, and TCRdb's table has in-frame clones only and misses some. The sample has 250,000 to 350,000 clones, about 85% seen once. The sample consisted of peripheral blood. These receptors originate from a human donor with COVID-19, enrolled during active disease. The donor label of this sample is uncertain.

CDR3 nucleotide sequence: TGTGCCAGCAGTTCCACCGCGGGGGGGGGCAATTCACCCCTCCACTTT. It translates to CASSSTAGGGNSPLHF. The genes are TRBV27 and TRBJ1-6, with a possible D match to TRBD1 (6 bases). V was trimmed by 4 bases and J by 7 bases, leaving 17 bases between them. Germline CDR1 reads MNHEY; CDR2 reads SMNVEV (reference sequence). The CDR3 runs to 16 residues.

This clone was seen just once. The CDR3 loop reads CASSVAGASTGELFF. For the CDR3, the DNA is TGTGCCAGTAGTGTTGCAGGGGCAAGCACCGGGGAGCTGTTTTTT. V and J are TRBV19 and TRBJ2-2, with D possibly being TRBD1 (6 bases). This CDR3 contains 15 residues. Trimming shortened V by 5 bases and J by 4 bases, and 14 bases separated the two germline ends. CDR1 LNHDA and CDR2 SQIVND come from the germline V gene (reference sequence).

The chain's CDR3 is CASGPGQGGSGNTIYF. CDR3 sequence (DNA): TGTGCTAGTGGCCCCGGACAGGGGGGGTCTGGAAACACCATATATTTT. The chain uses TRBV12-5 and TRBJ1-3; 10 positions match TRBD1. There are 16 residues in the CDR3. The germline V gene encodes CDR1 LGHNT and CDR2 FRNRAP. Germline trimming cut 6 bases from V and 1 base from J; bases unmatched to any gene: 6. Full variable domain (missing parts from reference TRBV12-5 and TRBJ1-3): DARVTQTPRHKVTEMGQEVTMRCQPILGHNTVFWYRQTMMQGLELLAYFRNRAPLDDSGMPKDRFSAEMPDATLATLKIQPSEPRDSAVYFCASGPGQGGSGNTIYFGEGSWLTVV.

This sequence joins TRBV5-1 and TRBJ2-1; perhaps TRBD1 as D (5 bases). Trimming shortened V by 2 bases and J by 0 bases, and 9 bases separated the two germline ends. Germline V CDR1 and CDR2: SGHRS, YFSETQ. The CDR3 length is 15 residues. In DNA, the CDR3 is TGCGCCAGCAGCTTAGACACAGGCTCCTACAATGAGCAGTTCTTC. Its protein is CASSLDTGSYNEQFF.

This chain uses TRBV6-5 with TRBJ1-4, with TRBD1 identical over 9 bases. This CDR3 is built from 14 residues. V trimming: 6 bases; J trimming: 8 bases; junction bases outside the gene matches: 7. The germline V gene has CDR1 MNHEY and CDR2 SVGAGI. The CDR3 nucleotides are TGTGCCAGCAGCTTCGGGACAGGGAAGGAAAAACTGTTTTTT. Its translation: CASSFGTGKEKLFF.

This clone turned up a few times. The chain is built from TRBV19 and TRBJ2-7; D possibly corresponds to TRBD1 (5 bases). Germline values: CDR1 LNHDA, CDR2 SQIVND (reference sequence). V lost 2 bases to trimming and J lost 2 bases, with 10 bases between them. The CDR3 spans 14 residues. The CDR3 DNA reads as TGTGCCAGTAGTATAACCAGGGAAACCTACGAGCAGTACTTC. Protein sequence: CASSITRETYEQYF.

The chain is built from TRBV29-1 and TRBJ2-6; possible D gene TRBD2, 5 bases. Germline V gene data show CDR1 as SQVTM and CDR2 as ANQGSEA. The V and J ends lost 7 bases and 0 bases respectively, with 7 bases between them. The CDR3 runs to 13 residues. CDR3 DNA sequence: TGCAGCGCCCGGGACTCTGGGGCCAACGTCCTGACTTTC. It is translated as CSARDSGANVLTF.

The genes are TRBV11-1 and TRBJ2-2; the match to TRBD2 covers 8 bases. There are 16 residues in the CDR3. Looked up from germline, CDR1 is SGHAT and CDR2 is FQDESV (reference sequence). V shed 5 bases and J 7 bases; nucleotides not matched to a gene: 12. In DNA, the CDR3 is TGTGCCAGCAGCAGGGGTGCCGGGAGGGCCCACGGGGAGCTGTTTTTT. Translated, it gives CASSRGAGRAHGELFF.

The CDR3 DNA is TGCAGCGTTATTCTCTCACAGCCTCACTCTGGAAACACCATATATTTT. Its translation: CSVILSQPHSGNTIYF. V gene TRBV29-1 combines with J gene TRBJ1-3; D not resolved. The CDR3 has 16 residues. Per the germline V gene, CDR1 is SQVTM and CDR2 is ANQGSEA. The germline V and J ends were trimmed by 5 bases and 0 bases, with 17 bases remaining between them. The whole variable domain, remainder taken from reference TRBV29-1 and TRBJ1-3, is SAVISQKPSRDICQRGTSLTIQCQVDSQVTMMFWYRQQPGQSLTLIATANQGSEATYESGFVIDKFPISRPNLTFSTLTVSNMSPEDSSIYLCSVILSQPHSGNTIYFGEGSWLTVV.

The genes are TRBV29-1 and TRBJ1-2; D is uncertain. Germline V gene sequence: CDR1 SQVTM, CDR2 ANQGSEA. Trimming cost V 4 bases and J 4 bases, with 16 bases left between them. This CDR3 comprises 14 residues. CDR3 loop: CSVVPPRESYGYTF. DNA of the CDR3: TGCAGCGTTGTGCCCCCCCGGGAAAGCTATGGCTACACCTTC.

This clone was seen only once. V is TRBV11-3 and J is TRBJ2-7, with D possibly matching TRBD1 (6 bases). This CDR3 comprises 13 residues. Per germline, CDR1 SGHNT and CDR2 YENEEA. V was cut by 5 bases and J by 5 bases, with 13 bases left in between. This chain's CDR3 is CASSQGRTNEQYF. The CDR3 DNA sequence: TGTGCCAGCAGCCAGGGGAGAACGAACGAGCAGTACTTC.

As DNA, the CDR3 is TGTGCCAGTAGTCGTAGTCGATTAAGTGGCTACACCTTC. Translating it yields CASSRSRLSGYTF. The V gene is TRBV19, the J gene TRBJ1-2; no firm D call. V lost 5 bases to trimming and J lost 7 bases, with 14 bases between them. Germline V gene sequence: CDR1 LNHDA, CDR2 SQIVND (reference sequence). The CDR3 is made up of 13 amino acids.

This clone was recorded once. This chain joins TRBV7-3 and TRBJ2-7; tentatively, D is TRBD2 (6 bases). The CDR3 runs 15 residues. Germline CDR1 is SGHTA and CDR2 is FQGTGA. With 1 base removed from V and 0 bases from J, the gap between germline ends came to 10 bases. CDR3 sequence reads: CASSLRGSGSYEQYF. CDR3 nucleotide sequence: TGTGCCAGCAGCTTAAGAGGTAGCGGCTCCTACGAGCAGTACTTC.

The chain is built from TRBV6-6 and TRBJ1-1; TRBD1 might be the D (6 bases). From germline, CDR1 is MNHNY and CDR2 SVGAGI (reference sequence). CDR3 length: 13 residues. V lost 4 bases, J lost 1 base, and 7 bases lay in between. The CDR3 sequence is CASSSRGNTEAFF. Written as DNA, the CDR3 is TGTGCCAGCAGTTCCAGGGGGAACACTGAAGCTTTCTTT.

This clone has a single count. This chain connects TRBV25-1 to TRBJ1-2, with 7 bases aligning to TRBD1. The CDR3 sequence is 14 residues long. Trimming at V came to 2 bases and at J to 4 bases, leaving 4 bases not matched to a gene. The germline V gene encodes CDR1 MGHDK and CDR2 SYGVNS. CDR3: CASSEDDRVYGYTF. The CDR3 DNA is TGTGCCAGCAGTGAAGATGACAGGGTCTATGGCTACACCTTC.

The CDR3 coding sequence is TGTGCCAGCAGCTTCAGGGGGATGGGGACGGGAGAGACCCAGTACTTC. It translates to CASSFRGMGTGETQYF. This sequence joins TRBV7-6 and TRBJ2-5; TRBD1 matches at 7 bases. CDR3 size: 16 residues. The J segment lost 4 bases and the V segment lost 3 bases, leaving 11 bases of the junction unmatched. The germline gives CDR1 SGHVS, CDR2 FNYEAQ.

This chain uses TRBV7-9 with TRBJ2-3; TRBD2 aligns across 12 bases. From germline, CDR1 is SEHNR and CDR2 FQNEAQ (reference sequence). The ends lost 5 bases at V and 6 bases at J; junction bases unmatched: 6. The CDR3 is made up of 15 amino acids. CDR3 in DNA: TGTGCCAGCAGCCCACTAGCGGGGGGAGAGGATACGCAGTATTTT. Amino acids: CASSPLAGGEDTQYF.

V and J are TRBV7-2 and TRBJ1-2, with D maybe TRBD1 (5 bases). The CDR3 has 17 residues. Per germline, CDR1 SGHTA and CDR2 FQGNSA. V dropped 3 bases and J dropped 2 bases, with 19 bases sitting between them. The CDR3 sequence is CASSFSEATGGNYGYTF. CDR3 coding DNA: TGTGCCAGCAGCTTTAGTGAGGCCACCGGGGGGAACTATGGCTACACCTTC.

The genes are TRBV7-2 and TRBJ1-6; D remains unclear. V was cut by 3 bases and J by 8 bases, with 11 bases left in between. The CDR3 totals 14 residues. Looked up from germline, CDR1 is SGHTA and CDR2 is FQGNSA. Here the CDR3 reads CASSFRVGDSPLHF. The CDR3 DNA reads TGTGCCAGCAGCTTTAGGGTCGGGGATTCACCCCTCCACTTT.

The chain recombines TRBV30 with TRBJ1-5, with D perhaps TRBD1 (6 bases). Deletions cut 1 base from V and 7 bases from J, with 11 bases between. Germline loops: CDR1 GTSNPN, CDR2 SVGIG (reference sequence). CDR3 length equals 13 residues. DNA for the CDR3: TGTGCCTGGAGTGAAGGGGGAGGGCAGCCCCAGCATTTT. It encodes CAWSEGGGQPQHF.

The chain couples TRBV4-3 to TRBJ1-1; no definite D call. This CDR3 is built from 13 residues. Germline V gives CDR1 LGHNA, CDR2 YSLEER. V lost 1 base, J lost 4 bases, and 7 bases lay in between. The CDR3 loop reads CASSQAGITEAFF. For the CDR3, the DNA is TGCGCCAGCAGCCAAGCCGGGATCACTGAAGCTTTCTTT.

The CDR3 DNA sequence: TGTGCCAGCACCCTTGGCGGTCTCTTGTTCGGCTATGGCTACACCTTC. Translating it yields CASTLGGLLFGYGYTF. The V call is TRBV28, the J call TRBJ1-2; D is undetermined. V was pared by 7 bases and J by 4 bases, with 22 bases between. There are 16 residues in the CDR3. The germline CDR1 and CDR2 sequences are MDHEN and SYDVKM.

This clone was recorded once. The genes are TRBV6-2 or TRBV6-3 and TRBJ2-7, with 7 positions matching TRBD2. The CDR3 length is 13 residues. Germline values: CDR1 MNHEY, CDR2 SVGEGT. The J segment lost 3 bases and the V segment lost 5 bases, leaving 4 bases of the junction unmatched. CDR3 bases: TGTGCCAGCAGTCGGGAGGAAGGCTACGAGCAGTACTTC. It specifies CASSREEGYEQYF.

The chain has TRBV19 and TRBJ1-5; 8 bases are a match to TRBD1. This CDR3 has 15 residues. Looked up from germline, CDR1 is LNHDA and CDR2 is SQIVND (reference sequence). Losses at the gene ends were 6 bases for V and 0 bases for J; bases not matched to a gene: 4. This CDR3 reads CASRGQGASNQPQHF. The CDR3 coding sequence is TGTGCCAGTAGAGGACAGGGCGCTAGCAATCAGCCCCAGCATTTT. The whole variable domain, remainder taken from reference TRBV19 and TRBJ1-5, is DGGITQSPKYLFRKEGQNVTLSCEQNLNHDAMYWYRQDPGQGLRLIYYSQIVNDFQKGDIAEGYSVSREKKESFPLTVTSAQKNPTAFYLCASRGQGASNQPQHFGDGTRLSIL.

As DNA, the CDR3 is TGCAGCGTTGACCCTTCAGGGGTTGGGAACACTGAAGCTTTCTTT. This sequence encodes CSVDPSGVGNTEAFF. The genes are TRBV29-1 and TRBJ1-1; the D gene is possibly TRBD1 (6 bases). The CDR3 sequence is 15 residues long. V was clipped by 3 bases and J by 1 base, with 15 bases between them. Germline CDR1 is SQVTM and CDR2 is ANQGSEA.

V usage is TRBV29-1 and J usage is TRBJ1-2; no clear D. V lost 3 bases to trimming and J lost 4 bases, with 15 bases between them. The CDR3 length is 14 residues. From germline, CDR1 is SQVTM and CDR2 ANQGSEA. CDR3 residues: CSVDPNQATYGYTF. CDR3 sequence (DNA): TGCAGCGTTGACCCGAACCAAGCGACCTATGGCTACACCTTC.